The 7 T cell receptor beta chains listed next were all sequenced from one sample in a study of cytomegalovirus exposure and HLA in healthy donors. The study ran its PCR with 60 Vbeta and 13 Jbeta primers. Data came from immunoSEQ multiplex PCR; TCRdb stores just in-frame clones and leaves some out. This sample has some 120,000 clones; more than 80% occur once, and the top ten carry 3% to 3.5%. Sequenced input: PBMCs. The receptors shown here come from a male donor in good health and CMV-seronegative.

The chain is built from TRBV7-8 and TRBJ1-5; unclear D gene. This CDR3 region has 14 residues. V shed 1 base and J shed 5 bases, with 9 bases lying between them. The germline V gene encodes CDR1 SGHVS and CDR2 FQNEAQ. Written as DNA, the CDR3 is TGTGCCAGCAGCTTAGATCGCAGCGATCAGCCCCAGCATTTT. Amino acids: CASSLDRSDQPQHF.

The chain couples TRBV5-6 to TRBJ1-5; 9 bases are a match to TRBD1. The CDR3 is 16 amino acids. The V and J ends lost 1 base and 3 bases, in that order; junction bases with no gene match: 5. Germline values: CDR1 SGHDT, CDR2 YYEEEE. In DNA form, the CDR3 reads TGTGCCAGCAGCTTGCGGGGGACAGGGCTCAATCAGCCCCAGCATTTT. Translation gives CASSLRGTGLNQPQHF.

V and J are TRBV19 and TRBJ2-2; 9 bases are shared with TRBD1. CDR3 length equals 14 residues. Germline CDR1 and CDR2: LNHDA and SQIVND (reference sequence). Losses at the gene ends were 6 bases for V and 3 bases for J; bases not matched to a gene: 2. CDR3 DNA sequence: TGTGCCAGTAGGGGACAGGGAGACACCGGGGAGCTGTTTTTT. Protein product: CASRGQGDTGELFF.

The genes are TRBV6-1 and TRBJ2-7, with D tentatively TRBD1 (5 bases). Germline CDR1 MNHNS, CDR2 SASEGT. V was clipped by 7 bases and J by 2 bases, with 12 bases between them. CDR3 length: 13 residues. The CDR3 sequence is CASIRAGTYEQYF. CDR3 bases: TGTGCCAGCATAAGGGCAGGGACCTACGAGCAGTACTTC.

V gene TRBV19 combines with J gene TRBJ2-5, with a possible D match to TRBD2 (5 bases). V was pared by 3 bases and J by 2 bases, with 10 bases between. Germline V gives CDR1 LNHDA, CDR2 SQIVND (reference sequence). The CDR3 contains 14 residues. The CDR3, as DNA: TGTGCCAGTAGTATGAGGGCCGTTCAAGAGACCCAGTACTTC. This encodes CASSMRAVQETQYF.

The chain joins TRBV7-2 to TRBJ2-3, with 9 bases that match TRBD1. There are 16 residues in the CDR3. The ends lost 4 bases at V and 1 base at J; junction bases unmatched: 6. Germline CDR1 SGHTA, CDR2 FQGNSA. DNA of the CDR3: TGTGCCAGCAGCTCCTCTACAGGGGGCGGCACAGATACGCAGTATTTT. Protein product: CASSSSTGGGTDTQYF.

The chain uses TRBV9 and TRBJ2-2, with 7 bases aligning to TRBD1. From germline, CDR1 is SGDLS and CDR2 YYNGEE. CDR3 length: 15 residues. The junction had 3 bases not matched to a gene; V was cut back by 1 base and J by 3 bases. Here the CDR3 reads CASSVRGRDTGELFF. Written as DNA, the CDR3 is TGTGCCAGCAGCGTAAGGGGGCGCGACACCGGGGAGCTGTTTTTT.